These 23 T cell receptor beta chains were all obtained from the same sample, sequenced in a study of identical twins. TCRdb re-called the 5' RACE reads through MiXCR, storing one row per CDR3 protein. Among around 250,000 distinct CDR3 sequences listed, approximately 5.9% were seen once. The data also belong to a second study, concerning T cells expressing NK-cell markers.

The specimen was CD8+ T cells sorted from blood. The receptors were sampled from a woman aged 18-29 years in good health.

A few counts support this clonotype. The chain links TRBV5-6 to TRBJ2-7; no clear D gene. The germline CDR1 and CDR2 sequences are SGHDT and YYEEEE. Trimming took 2 bases from V and 7 from J, leaving 13 bases between them. The CDR3 is 13 residues long. The CDR3 nucleotides read TGTGCCAGCAGCTTACCCATGCAAAGGGAGCAGTACTTC. Translating gives CASSLPMQREQYF.

A few counts support this clonotype. J is TRBJ2-1 and V is TRBV29-1, with a possible D match to TRBD1 (5 bases). V shed 6 bases and J shed 6 bases, with 15 bases lying between them. The CDR3 is made up of 13 amino acids. Germline values: CDR1 SQVTM, CDR2 ANQGSEA. The CDR3 spells CSVGQAIFNEQFF. The CDR3 DNA sequence: TGCAGCGTGGGGCAGGCTATTTTCAATGAGCAGTTCTTC.

A few counts support this clonotype. This chain connects TRBV5-1 to TRBJ2-5; TRBD1 might be the D (6 bases). Trimming cost V 2 bases and J 0 bases, with 11 bases left between them. Germline V gene lookup returns CDR1 SGHRS and CDR2 YFSETQ. CDR3 length: 15 residues. The CDR3 nucleotides read TGCGCCAGCAGCTTAGGGACACCGCACCAAGAGACCCAGTACTTC. Translated: CASSLGTPHQETQYF.

In this sample, this clonotype turned up a few times. V is TRBV7-9 and J is TRBJ1-5; a possible D gene is TRBD1 (5 bases). V was shortened by 5 bases and J by 1 base, with 15 bases between the two germline ends. Germline loops: CDR1 SEHNR, CDR2 FQNEAQ (reference sequence). The CDR3 is made up of 16 amino acids. This CDR3 reads CASSPGGGHSNQPQHF. The CDR3 DNA follows: TGTGCCAGCAGCCCGGGAGGTGGACACAGCAATCAGCCCCAGCATTTT.

The sample holds a few counts of this clonotype. The chain uses TRBV20-1 and TRBJ2-7, with 12 bases identical to TRBD1. Trimming cost V 3 bases and J 5 bases; bases outside gene matches: 5. Per germline, CDR1 DFQATT and CDR2 SNEGSKA (reference sequence). The CDR3 runs to 14 residues. The CDR3 sequence: CSASFRDRGHEQYF. DNA for the CDR3: TGCAGTGCTAGCTTCCGGGACAGGGGGCACGAGCAGTACTTC.

The chain is built from TRBV7-9 and TRBJ2-5, with 7 bases matching TRBD1. Trimming removed 6 bases from V and 3 bases from J; junction bases left unmatched: 4. The length of the CDR3 is 13 residues. From germline, CDR1 is SEHNR and CDR2 FQNEAQ (reference sequence). CDR3 nucleotides: TGTGCCAGCAGATCCGGGACAGAAGAGACCCAGTACTTC. It translates to CASRSGTEETQYF.

This clonotype was counted ten times or more. The chain employs TRBV3-1 and TRBJ2-2; D ambiguous. Trimming stripped 2 bases from V and 1 base from J, with 5 bases between. Germline assignment: CDR1 LGHDT and CDR2 YNNKEL (reference sequence). The CDR3 consists of 14 residues. The CDR3 DNA reads as TGTGCCAGCAGCCAAATGAAGAACACCGGGGAGCTGTTTTTT. Translated, it gives CASSQMKNTGELFF.

This clonotype was observed a handful of times. The V and J genes are TRBV11-2 and TRBJ2-2; possibly TRBD2 for D (5 bases). The CDR3 extends over 15 amino acids. Trimming left V 5 bases short and J 6 bases short, with 16 bases between. CDR1 and CDR2 from the germline V gene are SGHAT and FQNNGV. DNA of the CDR3: TGTGCCAGCAGCCCCCACGGGGAAGAGGCCGGGGAGCTGTTTTTT. As protein: CASSPHGEEAGELFF.

The chain recombines TRBV12-3 or TRBV12-4 with TRBJ1-2; TRBD1 might be the D (6 bases). The V and J ends lost 5 bases and 0 bases respectively, with 13 bases between them. The CDR3 contains 15 residues. CDR3 in amino acids: CASSPVTGTNYGYTF. In DNA, the CDR3 is TGTGCCAGCAGTCCGGTGACAGGAACTAACTATGGCTACACCTTC.

The table lists this clonotype with a few counts. V and J are TRBV3-1 and TRBJ1-1, with a weak D call TRBD1 (6 bases). The germline V gene has CDR1 LGHDT and CDR2 YNNKEL (reference sequence). This CDR3 has 15 amino acids. V was pared by 5 bases and J by 1 base, with 14 bases between. Here the CDR3 DNA reads TGTGCCAGCAGCTCCGCAGGGGAGGCGAACACTGAAGCTTTCTTT. Translated, it gives CASSSAGEANTEAFF.

The chain couples TRBV27 to TRBJ2-1; D remains ambiguous. V gave up 3 bases and J gave up 0 bases, with 6 bases separating them. CDR3 size: 14 residues. The germline gives CDR1 MNHEY, CDR2 SMNVEV (reference sequence). In nucleotides, the CDR3 is TGTGCCAGCAGTTTCACACGCTCCTACAATGAGCAGTTCTTC. This sequence encodes CASSFTRSYNEQFF.

By sample share, this clonotype is hyperexpanded. The chain employs TRBV14 and TRBJ1-6, with D possibly being TRBD1 (6 bases). This CDR3 region has 14 residues. V was pared by 0 bases and J by 11 bases, with 11 bases between. In germline, CDR1 is SGHDN, CDR2 FVKESK. CDR3: CASSQDRGSTPLHF. CDR3 DNA: TGTGCCAGCAGCCAAGATAGGGGGTCGACACCCCTCCACTTT. Together with reference TRBV14 and TRBJ1-6, the CDR3 gives the full variable domain: EAGVTQFPSHSVIEKGQTVTLRCDPISGHDNLYWYRRVMGKEIKFLLHFVKESKQDESGMPNNRFLAERTGGTYSTLKVQPAELEDSGVYFCASSQDRGSTPLHFGNGTRLTVT.

This clonotype showed up just a few times. The chain is built from TRBV12-3 or TRBV12-4 and TRBJ1-2; D unresolved. The CDR3 runs to 15 residues. Trimming stripped 3 bases from V and 5 bases from J, with 16 bases between. CDR3 amino acids: CASSFDRRAPYGYTF. In nucleotides, the CDR3 is TGTGCCAGCAGTTTCGACCGGCGGGCCCCATATGGCTACACCTTC.

This clonotype turned up a few times. V gene TRBV3-1 combines with J gene TRBJ2-1, with TRBD2 identical over 8 bases. Germline assignment: CDR1 LGHDT and CDR2 YNNKEL (reference sequence). The ends lost 4 bases at V and 9 bases at J; junction bases unmatched: 14. The CDR3 is made up of 16 amino acids. In DNA form, the CDR3 reads TGTGCCAGCAGCCTCCTTACCCCGGGACTAGTCGGTGAGCAGTTCTTC. Translated: CASSLLTPGLVGEQFF.

This clonotype has only a few counts. The V gene is TRBV14, the J gene TRBJ2-1; 7 bases are shared with TRBD1. Germline CDR1 reads SGHDN; CDR2 reads FVKESK. This CDR3 comprises 21 residues. The ends lost 0 bases at V and 2 bases at J; junction bases unmatched: 19. This CDR3 is CASSQDQGILAKGTAYNEQFF. CDR3 nucleotide sequence: TGTGCCAGCAGCCAAGATCAAGGTATTTTGGCTAAGGGGACAGCCTACAATGAGCAGTTCTTC.

There are a few counts of this clonotype. This sequence joins TRBV7-9 and TRBJ2-5, with TRBD2 identical over 10 bases. The V gene end was trimmed by 5 bases and the J gene end by 5 bases; junction bases not matched to a gene: 11. In germline, CDR1 is SEHNR, CDR2 FQNEAQ (reference sequence). The CDR3 has 16 residues. The DNA of the CDR3 is TGTGCCAGCAGCACCAACGCCGGGACTAGCGTGGAGACCCAGTACTTC. It codes for CASSTNAGTSVETQYF.

The chain couples TRBV5-5 to TRBJ2-1, with D possibly being TRBD1 or TRBD2 (6 bases each). V dropped 1 base and J dropped 2 bases, with 13 bases sitting between them. The CDR3 contains 16 residues. Germline V gene data show CDR1 as SGHKS and CDR2 as YYEKEE (reference sequence). This chain's CDR3 is CASSLRGELTYNEQFF. The DNA of the CDR3 is TGTGCCAGCAGCTTGAGGGGGGAGCTCACCTACAATGAGCAGTTCTTC.

This clonotype was found a few times. The rearrangement uses TRBV4-2 and TRBJ2-3; no reliable D call. The CDR3 contains 15 residues. Germline V gives CDR1 LGHNA, CDR2 YNFKEQ. V lost 1 base to trimming and J lost 2 bases, with 10 bases between them. CDR3 nucleotides: TGTGCCAGCAGCCAAGGCGGCGGCCCCACAGATACGCAGTATTTT. Amino acids: CASSQGGGPTDTQYF.

The rearrangement links TRBV4-1 to TRBJ1-3; 7 bases are shared with TRBD1. In germline, CDR1 is MGHRA, CDR2 YSYEKL. The CDR3 has 16 amino acids. V lost 0 bases, J lost 2 bases, and 4 bases stayed unmatched. The CDR3 reads CASSQDGQATGNTIYF. As DNA, the CDR3 is TGCGCCAGCAGCCAAGACGGACAGGCTACTGGAAACACCATATATTTT.

There are a few counts of this clonotype. The chain uses TRBV14 and TRBJ1-1, with D uncertain. Between the trimmed V and J ends, which lost 4 bases and 4 bases, there was a span of 13 bases. The V gene's germline CDR1 is SGHDN and CDR2 FVKESK. CDR3 length: 14 amino acids. DNA of the CDR3: TGTGCCAGCAGCCCAGTGGGTTGGGGCACTGAAGCTTTCTTT. It is translated as CASSPVGWGTEAFF.

This clonotype was observed many times. The V and J genes are TRBV5-6 and TRBJ2-1; D is unresolved. CDR3 length equals 17 residues. Germline CDR1 and CDR2: SGHDT and YYEEEE. The V end was cut by 0 bases, the J end by 3 bases, with 16 bases between. CDR3 coding DNA: TGTGCCAGCAGCTTGGTCGTTGGTGTAGATCGCTACAATGAGCAGTTCTTC. Translation gives CASSLVVGVDRYNEQFF.

This chain uses TRBV2 with TRBJ2-3; weak D call: TRBD1 (6 bases). V was cut by 4 bases and J by 1 base, with 12 bases left in between. Per the germline V gene, CDR1 is SNHLY and CDR2 is FYNNEI. The CDR3 is 15 amino acids. CDR3: CASSGGPRGTDTQYF. The CDR3 DNA reads TGTGCCAGCAGTGGGGGGCCTCGGGGCACAGATACGCAGTATTTT.

This sequence joins TRBV7-9 and TRBJ2-5, with D possibly being TRBD1 (5 bases). The germline V and J ends were trimmed by 5 bases and 1 base, with 14 bases remaining between them. CDR1 is SEHNR and CDR2 is FQNEAQ in the germline V gene (reference sequence). The CDR3 length is 15 residues. As DNA, the CDR3 is TGTGCCAGCAGCCCACAGACAGATATCCAAGAGACCCAGTACTTC. Its translation: CASSPQTDIQETQYF.